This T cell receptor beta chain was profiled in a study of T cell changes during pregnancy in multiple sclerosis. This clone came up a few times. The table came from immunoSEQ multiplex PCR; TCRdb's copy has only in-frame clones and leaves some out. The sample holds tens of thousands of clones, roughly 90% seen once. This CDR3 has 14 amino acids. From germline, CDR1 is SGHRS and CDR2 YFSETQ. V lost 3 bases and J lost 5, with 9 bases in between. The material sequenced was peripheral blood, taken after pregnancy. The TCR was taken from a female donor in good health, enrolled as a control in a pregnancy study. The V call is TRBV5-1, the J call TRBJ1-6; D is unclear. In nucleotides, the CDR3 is TGCGCCAGCAGCTCACAGAGGGATAATTCACCCCTCCACTTT. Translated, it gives CASSSQRDNSPLHF.